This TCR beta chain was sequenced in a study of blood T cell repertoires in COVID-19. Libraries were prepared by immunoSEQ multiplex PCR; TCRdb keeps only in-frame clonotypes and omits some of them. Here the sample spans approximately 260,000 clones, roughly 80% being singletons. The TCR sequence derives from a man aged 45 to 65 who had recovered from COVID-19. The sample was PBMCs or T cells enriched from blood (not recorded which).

The CDR3, as DNA: TGTGCCAGCAGTGAAGCGGAGGGTGGACTAGCGGGGGCGCCCACCGGGGAGCTGTTTTTT. Its translation is CASSEAEGGLAGAPTGELFF. The chain is built from TRBV6-1 and TRBJ2-2, with 13 bases lining up with TRBD2. J gave up 4 bases and V 0 bases, and 11 bases lay outside the gene matches. Germline V gives CDR1 MNHNS, CDR2 SASEGT. The CDR3 contains 20 residues.